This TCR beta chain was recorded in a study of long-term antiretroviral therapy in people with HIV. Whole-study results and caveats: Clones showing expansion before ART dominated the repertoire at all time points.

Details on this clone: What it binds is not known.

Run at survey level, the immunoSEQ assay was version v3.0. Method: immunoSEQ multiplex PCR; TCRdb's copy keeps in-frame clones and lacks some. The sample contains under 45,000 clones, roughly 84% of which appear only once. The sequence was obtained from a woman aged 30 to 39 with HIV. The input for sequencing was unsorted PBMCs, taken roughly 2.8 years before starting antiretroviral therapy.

This chain's CDR3 is CSVEGTGGITQYF. The CDR3 DNA reads as TGCAGCGTTGAGGGGACAGGGGGAATAACCCAGTACTTC. The chain joins TRBV29-1 to TRBJ2-5, with 11 bases identical to TRBD1. Losses at the gene ends were 3 bases for V and 8 bases for J; bases not matched to a gene: 5. The CDR3 has 13 residues. CDR1 is SQVTM and CDR2 is ANQGSEA in the germline V gene.